Listed below are T cell receptor beta chains from one sample, sequenced in a study of T cell repertoires in cytomegalovirus infection. Using its own MiXCR run on the reads, TCRdb lists one record per CDR3 protein. The table has about 280,000 distinct CDR3 sequences, about 20% seen once. Their recognized antigens are unknown. Sequenced here: cultured PBMCs, sampled from culture after CMV antigen stimulation. The receptor source for this set is a human donor in good health (CMV status not recorded). Some clones in this sample may be carry-over from other donors' samples. The CDR3 runs from the conserved cysteine through the conserved F or W. A D gene is named only where the DNA matches it firmly. Clone size is stated in some rows and not others, as once, few, many or a class when expanded.

NA	many	TRBV9	TRBJ1-6	CASSVGVLGSPLHF	TGTGCCAGCAGCGTAGGGGTACTCGGATCACCCCTCCACTTT
NA	few	TRBV15	TRBJ1-5	CATSRNRDGQPQHF	TGTGCCACCAGCAGGAACAGGGACGGGCAGCCCCAGCATTTT
NA	few	TRBV20-1	TRBJ1-5	CSARGGAGNQPQHF	TGCAGTGCTAGGGGCGGGGCCGGCAATCAGCCCCAGCATTTT
TRBD1	NA	TRBV2	TRBJ1-1	CASSDVIPGQVMNTEAFF	TGTGCCAGCAGTGACGTAATTCCCGGACAGGTCATGAACACTGAAGCTTTCTTT
NA	NA	TRBV3-1	TRBJ2-1	CASSHARGANEQFF	TGTGCCAGCAGCCATGCCCGGGGGGCCAATGAGCAGTTCTTC
NA	few	TRBV12-3/TRBV12-4	TRBJ2-2	CASTRREPSGELFF	TGTGCCAGCACCCGAAGAGAGCCATCCGGGGAGCTGTTTTTT
NA	few	TRBV6-2/TRBV6-3	TRBJ1-5	CASSYGSRGRQPQHF	TGTGCCAGCAGTTACGGGAGCAGGGGCCGGCAGCCCCAGCATTTT
NA	few	TRBV4-1	TRBJ1-3	CASSGGTSGNTIYF	TGCGCCAGCAGCGGTGGTACCTCTGGAAACACCATATATTTT
NA	few	TRBV15	TRBJ1-1	CATSRDPLRTNTEAFF	TGTGCCACCAGCAGAGATCCACTTCGAACGAACACTGAAGCTTTCTTT
NA	NA	TRBV7-6	TRBJ2-5	CASSPLGVKETQYF	TGTGCCAGCAGTCCATTGGGTGTTAAAGAGACCCAGTACTTC
NA	NA	TRBV6-2/TRBV6-3	TRBJ1-1	CASTPRGGTEAFF	TGTGCCAGCACGCCCAGGGGCGGCACTGAAGCTTTCTTT
NA	few	TRBV28	TRBJ1-1	CASSPEQMNTEAFF	TGTGCCAGCAGCCCCGAGCAGATGAACACTGAAGCTTTCTTT
NA	NA	TRBV20-1	TRBJ1-2	CSAREDRTSWGGYTF	TGCAGTGCTAGAGAGGACAGAACCTCTTGGGGTGGCTACACCTTC
NA	NA	TRBV20-1	TRBJ2-5	CSALGTSQETQYF	TGCAGTGCTCTTGGGACTTCTCAAGAGACCCAGTACTTC
TRBD2	many	TRBV12-3/TRBV12-4	TRBJ2-3	CASIVAGDNGDTQYF	TGTGCCAGCATAGTAGCGGGAGATAATGGAGATACGCAGTATTTT
TRBD1	few	TRBV28	TRBJ1-1	CASPSGAPTGAMNTEAFF	TGTGCCAGCCCTTCAGGAGCACCGACAGGGGCGATGAACACTGAAGCTTTCTTT
TRBD1	NA	TRBV7-9	TRBJ1-1	CASSVTGQQAFF	TGTGCCAGCAGCGTTACGGGACAGCAAGCTTTCTTT
NA	many	TRBV7-2	TRBJ1-5	CASSLGATGNQPQHF	TGTGCCAGCAGCTTAGGGGCGACAGGTAATCAGCCCCAGCATTTT
NA	NA	TRBV12-3/TRBV12-4	TRBJ1-1	CASQLGTGNTEAFF	TGTGCCAGCCAACTGGGAACGGGGAACACTGAAGCTTTCTTT
TRBD2	few	TRBV12-3/TRBV12-4	TRBJ2-2	CASSVLSGRLSGELFF	TGTGCCAGCAGTGTTCTTAGCGGGAGGCTGTCCGGGGAGCTGTTTTTT
TRBD2	NA	TRBV7-2	TRBJ2-1	CASSLGGTNYNEQFF	TGTGCCAGCAGCTTAGGCGGGACTAACTACAATGAGCAGTTCTTC
NA	NA	TRBV27	TRBJ2-7	CASSYRGTQAVFYEQYF	TGTGCCAGCAGTTATCGCGGGACTCAAGCGGTATTCTACGAGCAGTACTTC
TRBD1	few	TRBV2	TRBJ2-3	CASGDRGDTQYF	TGTGCCTCTGGGGACAGGGGAGATACGCAGTATTTT
NA	few	TRBV12-3/TRBV12-4	TRBJ1-1	CASSSRAVDTEAFF	TGTGCCAGCAGTTCTAGGGCCGTAGATACTGAAGCTTTCTTT
TRBD1	few	TRBV19	TRBJ2-7	CATSPGQTSEQYF	TGTGCCACTTCCCCGGGACAGACCTCCGAGCAGTACTTC
NA	NA	TRBV27	TRBJ2-3	CASSLGPNGDTQYF	TGTGCCAGCAGTTTAGGGCCAAACGGAGATACGCAGTATTTT
NA	few	TRBV19	TRBJ1-3	CASSQGRSSGNTIYF	TGTGCCAGTAGCCAAGGACGGAGCTCTGGAAACACCATATATTTT
TRBD1	NA	TRBV19	TRBJ1-1	CASIPLGDRGPSWPEAFF	TGTGCCAGTATCCCCTTAGGGGACAGGGGACCTTCCTGGCCTGAAGCTTTCTTT
NA	NA	TRBV20-1	TRBJ2-1	CSARATGLLQFF	TGCAGTGCTAGGGCCACAGGGTTACTGCAGTTCTTC
TRBD2	NA	TRBV6-2/TRBV6-3	TRBJ2-1	CASSPLAGEGYNEQFF	TGTGCCAGCAGCCCCCTAGCGGGAGAAGGCTACAATGAGCAGTTCTTC
TRBD2	few	TRBV7-2	TRBJ2-5	CASSLAAGVETQYF	TGTGCCAGCAGCTTAGCCGCGGGAGTAGAGACCCAGTACTTC
TRBD1	NA	TRBV27	TRBJ1-1	CASRRQGANEAFF	TGTGCCAGCAGGAGACAGGGGGCCAATGAAGCTTTCTTT
NA	NA	TRBV12-3/TRBV12-4	TRBJ1-1	CASRSRNTEAFF	TGTGCCAGCAGGAGCAGGAACACTGAAGCTTTCTTT
NA	many	TRBV12-3/TRBV12-4	TRBJ2-2	CASKGSGSNTGELFF	TGTGCCAGCAAGGGTAGCGGTAGCAACACCGGGGAGCTGTTTTTT
NA	NA	TRBV15	TRBJ2-1	CATSRGTGATYDEQFF	TGTGCCACCAGCAGGGGAACGGGGGCGACTTATGATGAGCAGTTCTTC
TRBD1	many	TRBV10-2	TRBJ1-1	CASRTGRTEAFF	TGCGCCAGCAGGACAGGGAGGACTGAAGCTTTCTTT
NA	many	TRBV7-2	TRBJ2-5	CASSSALAVETQYF	TGTGCCAGCAGCTCAGCCCTAGCTGTTGAGACCCAGTACTTC
NA	NA	TRBV11-2	TRBJ2-1	CASSLDSGNRLVF	TGTGCCAGCAGCTTAGATTCTGGAAACCGCTTAGTCTTC
NA	many	TRBV24-1	TRBJ2-7	CATSDTGRGSYEQYF	TGTGCCACCAGTGATACAGGGCGTGGGTCCTACGAGCAGTACTTC
TRBD1	few	TRBV6-1	TRBJ1-2	CASSTGQRNYYGYTF	TGTGCCAGCAGTACGGGACAGAGAAATTACTATGGCTACACCTTC
TRBD2	few	TRBV4-3	TRBJ2-1	CASSQEWRLAGTEQFF	TGCGCCAGCAGCCAAGAATGGCGGCTAGCGGGAACTGAGCAGTTCTTC
NA	NA	TRBV7-9	TRBJ2-7	CASSFRGVEQYF	TGTGCCAGCAGCTTCAGGGGCGTCGAGCAGTACTTC
TRBD1	NA	TRBV19	TRBJ1-2	CASRMTTGGGYGYTF	TGTGCCAGTAGGATGACAACAGGGGGCGGCTATGGCTACACCTTC
TRBD1	NA	TRBV7-6	TRBJ2-3	CASSGTGGADTQYF	TGTGCCAGCAGCGGGACAGGGGGAGCCGATACGCAGTATTTT
TRBD1	many	TRBV7-2	TRBJ2-3	CASSSRQGHTQYF	TGTGCCAGCAGCAGTAGACAGGGACATACGCAGTATTTT
TRBD1	NA	TRBV5-1	TRBJ2-1	CASSLSPGTGYYNEQFF	TGCGCCAGCAGCTTATCCCCCGGGACAGGGTACTACAATGAGCAGTTCTTC
NA	many	TRBV11-2	TRBJ2-5	CASSLDLAPETQYF	TGTGCCAGCAGCTTAGATCTCGCTCCAGAGACCCAGTACTTC
NA	few	TRBV6-2/TRBV6-3	TRBJ2-7	CASRVIPRGEQYF	TGTGCCTCCCGAGTTATCCCAAGAGGCGAGCAGTACTTC
NA	few	TRBV28	TRBJ1-1	CASRIFGRTNTEAFF	TGTGCCAGCAGGATATTTGGCAGGACGAACACTGAAGCTTTCTTT
NA	NA	TRBV4-2	TRBJ1-5	CASSLEGGEHQPQHF	TGTGCCAGCAGCCTGGAAGGGGGGGAACATCAGCCCCAGCATTTT
NA	few	TRBV2	TRBJ2-3	CASSELTDTQYF	TGTGCCAGCAGTGAATTGACAGATACGCAGTATTTT
TRBD2	NA	TRBV27	TRBJ2-7	CASGTSGSYEQYF	TGTGCCAGTGGGACTAGCGGGAGCTACGAGCAGTACTTC
NA	few	TRBV7-2	TRBJ2-5	CATREFQETQYF	TGTGCCACTCGGGAGTTCCAAGAGACCCAGTACTTC
NA	NA	TRBV4-1	TRBJ2-1	CASSYMDEQFF	TGCGCCAGCAGTTACATGGATGAGCAGTTCTTC
NA	NA	TRBV27	TRBJ2-5	CASSFRERETQYF	TGTGCCAGCAGTTTTCGGGAGCGGGAGACCCAGTACTTC
NA	NA	TRBV19	TRBJ2-1	CASSITAGPYNEQFF	TGTGCCAGTAGTATTACTGCGGGGCCCTACAATGAGCAGTTCTTC
NA	many	TRBV12-3/TRBV12-4	TRBJ2-5	CASSRGGIGTQYF	TGTGCCAGCAGTAGGGGGGGCATCGGGACCCAGTACTTC
TRBD2	many	TRBV7-2	TRBJ2-1	CASSFKGLGDNEQFF	TGTGCCAGCAGCTTTAAGGGACTAGGTGACAATGAGCAGTTCTTC
TRBD2	few	TRBV29-1	TRBJ2-4	CSVDGVAGVHGNIQYF	TGCAGCGTTGATGGGGTAGCGGGAGTTCACGGAAACATTCAGTACTTC
NA	few	TRBV3-1	TRBJ1-2	CASSQGLWFNYGYTF	TGTGCCAGCAGCCAAGGTCTGTGGTTTAACTATGGCTACACCTTC